This TCR beta chain was identified during a study of blood T cell repertoires in COVID-19. Method: immunoSEQ multiplex PCR; TCRdb's copy keeps in-frame clones and lacks some. There are over 60,000 clones in the sample; about 85% occur only once, and 35% to 40% lies in the top ten. The V gene's germline CDR1 is SGHTA and CDR2 FQGNSA. The ends lost 4 bases at V and 8 bases at J; junction bases unmatched: 9. CDR3 length equals 15 residues. This TCR came from a woman aged 80 or older with active or convalescent COVID-19. Material: peripheral blood. The rearrangement uses TRBV7-2 and TRBJ2-2; 8 positions agree with TRBD1. The CDR3 DNA sequence: TGTGCCAGCAGCTCCCACTATAGACAGGGGGGGGAGCTGTTTTTT. Translating gives CASSSHYRQGGELFF.